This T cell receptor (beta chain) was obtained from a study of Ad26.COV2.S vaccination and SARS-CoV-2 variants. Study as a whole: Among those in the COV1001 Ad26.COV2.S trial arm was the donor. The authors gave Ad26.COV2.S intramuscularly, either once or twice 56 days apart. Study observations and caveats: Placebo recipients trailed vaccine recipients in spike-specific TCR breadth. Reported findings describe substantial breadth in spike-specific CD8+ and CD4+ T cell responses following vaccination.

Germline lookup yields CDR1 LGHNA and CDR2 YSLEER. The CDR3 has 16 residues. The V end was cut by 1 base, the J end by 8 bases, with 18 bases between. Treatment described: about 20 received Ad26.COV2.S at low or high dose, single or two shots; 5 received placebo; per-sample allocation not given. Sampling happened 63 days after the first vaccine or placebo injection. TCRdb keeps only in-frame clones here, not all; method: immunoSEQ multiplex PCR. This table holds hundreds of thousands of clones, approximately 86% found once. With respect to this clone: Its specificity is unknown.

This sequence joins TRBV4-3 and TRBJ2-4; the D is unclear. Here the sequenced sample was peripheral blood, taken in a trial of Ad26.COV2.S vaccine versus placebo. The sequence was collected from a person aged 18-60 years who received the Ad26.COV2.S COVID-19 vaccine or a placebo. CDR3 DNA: TGCGCCAGCAGCCAAGTCGCCGGGCCTAATGGGGACATTCAGTACTTC. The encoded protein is CASSQVAGPNGDIQYF.